The 5 T cell receptor beta chains below come from one sample, sequenced in a study of beta chain features in type 1 diabetes. Study-wide results and caveats: Within each of all four CD4+ subsets, Type 1 diabetes patients had TCRB CDR3s that were moderately but significantly shorter.

TCRB transcripts that were expressed got sequenced, as all of the isolated RNA had been reverse transcribed. The protocol was immunoSEQ multiplex PCR, while the TCRdb copy is restricted to in-frame clones and leaves out a portion. The table has about 700,000 clones, around an eighth seen once. Their antigens remain unidentified. Sequencing used naive CD4+ T cells from blood. Receptor source: a man between 18 and 29 years old with type 1 diabetes.

In this sample, this clone turned up a few times. The V gene is TRBV4-1, the J gene TRBJ1-1, with 8 bases aligning to TRBD1. The V gene's germline CDR1 is MGHRA and CDR2 YSYEKL. J lost 0 bases, V lost 1 base, and 1 base had no gene match. The CDR3 contains 15 residues. DNA for the CDR3: TGCGCCAGCAGCCAAGGGGACAGGTTGAACACTGAAGCTTTCTTT. Translated: CASSQGDRLNTEAFF.

The gene calls are TRBV30 and TRBJ1-6, with TRBD1 as a possible D gene (5 bases). Trimming left V 0 bases short and J 10 bases short, with 13 bases between. Germline V gene sequence: CDR1 GTSNPN, CDR2 SVGIG (reference sequence). The CDR3 has 14 residues. CDR3 coding DNA: TGTGCCTGGAGTGTACGAGGGGAGCGGTCACCCCTCCACTTT. This gives the protein CAWSVRGERSPLHF.

V is TRBV30 and J is TRBJ2-5; tentatively, D is TRBD2 (6 bases). Germline V gene sequence: CDR1 GTSNPN, CDR2 SVGIG (reference sequence). CDR3 length: 12 residues. V dropped 3 bases and J dropped 7 bases, with 12 bases sitting between them. The CDR3 DNA reads TGTGCCTGGAGCGGAGGGCTATGGACCCAGTACTTC. Translation gives CAWSGGLWTQYF.

Written as DNA, the CDR3 is TGTGCCAGCAGTGAAGCTGGCAGTACAGAGACCCAGTACTTC. Protein: CASSEAGSTETQYF. This chain uses TRBV6-1 with TRBJ2-5, with no clear D. Germline lookup yields CDR1 MNHNS and CDR2 SASEGT. This CDR3 comprises 14 residues. The V end was cut by 0 bases, the J end by 4 bases, with 9 bases between.

This clone was seen a few times. The chain uses TRBV7-3 and TRBJ2-3; D is uncertain. The CDR3 length is 13 residues. Germline V gene lookup returns CDR1 SGHTA and CDR2 FQGTGA. The ends were cut back, 1 base at V and 2 bases at J, with 4 bases in the middle. The CDR3 DNA reads TGTGCCAGCAGCTTAATTCCCACAGATACGCAGTATTTT. It specifies CASSLIPTDTQYF.